This section outlines one T cell receptor (beta chain) sequence together with its context. What it binds is not known. The primer mix had 60 Vbeta and 13 Jbeta primers. TCRdb's table, derived via immunoSEQ multiplex PCR, lists solely in-frame clones and lacks some. The sample lists 150,000 to 160,000 clones, under 85% occurring once. This sample stems from a study of cytomegalovirus exposure and HLA in healthy donors. Study findings and constraints: Relative to the approximately 680-donor mean, N-insertions were reportedly fewer in an Asian-associated ancestry cluster in a later analysis.

The V gene's germline CDR1 is LGHNA and CDR2 YSLEER. CDR3 length: 14 residues. V was clipped by 1 base and J by 5 bases, with 12 bases between them. The chain links TRBV4-3 to TRBJ2-7; D might be TRBD1 (5 bases). The clonotype was recovered from a man between 18 and 29 years old in good health and CMV-seronegative. Sequenced sample: PBMCs. CDR3 DNA sequence: TGCGCCAGCAGCCAAGTGGTAGGGGTAGACGAGCAGTACTTC. This sequence encodes CASSQVVGVDEQYF.